What follows is one T cell receptor (beta chain) and its context. Its binding antigen is unknown. Base-call qualities are not available, and no considerably larger clone is one nucleotide away. TCRbeta libraries were sequenced on an Illumina MiSeq, averaging around 38,000 productive templates per sample. Multiplex PCR amplification was used to generate TCRbeta CDR3 libraries with the immunoSEQ assay. In the source study's methods: Repertoire diversity was calculated as previously defined, with values near 0 taken to indicate extremely monoclonal samples. TCRdb retrieved this table from immuneACCESS and kept in-frame rearrangements only. Not all clones are present; in checked studies, unresolved V genes account for under half, and no reason is known for the remainder. The DNA was the basis for D and trimming; V, J and clone size are from that table. For this sample the table gives 4,500 to 6,000 clones, of which roughly 94% were detected only once. 33% of the sample rests with the top ten.

This entry comes from a study of STAT3 mutations in large granular lymphocyte leukemia (dated by TCRdb to about 2019). Turning to the overall study: In roughly half of the longitudinally sequenced T-LGLL patients, canonical activating STAT3 mutations were detected. One or more immunosuppressive therapy regimens were given to more than half of T-LGLL patients, and hematologic response was seen in around 40% of the treated patients. Patients with T-cell large granular lymphocyte leukemia underwent serial deep sequencing of TCRbeta CDR3 and STAT3 to reconstruct clonal hierarchy and dynamics. From an initial cohort of 207 LGL patients, 20 or so representative T-LGLL cases were picked for longitudinal TCRbeta and STAT3 sequencing. As controls, the study also included longitudinal sequencing of two patients with natural killer LGL leukemia. For each patient, sequencing was performed at an average of roughly 4 time points, with a range of 2 to 8 samplings. Study-wide conclusions, independent of this receptor: TCR clonotype switching after therapy was observed in about 35% of the 18 patients, and all newly emerging clones were found to be STAT3 wild type. The linking of therapy response to changes in TCR clonal burden was complicated by variable intervals between samplings and differing treatment regimens. Dominant TCR clone burden was found to exceed STAT3 mutant burden in several patients, suggesting that STAT3 mutation arose secondarily within a pre-expanded clone. All T-LGLL patients had at least one immunodominant TCRbeta clonotype, and roughly half had multiple immunodominant subclonotypes. Persisting codominant clonotypes in some patients meant a small but highly pathogenic clone may have been missed. Because no samples were available when a clone first appeared, clonal expansion had to be inferred from samplings taken at other points.

DNA was extracted from blood mononuclear cells, and the same DNA was used for both TCR and STAT3 sequencing. This TCR was sampled from a man aged 60-69 years with T-cell large granular lymphocyte leukemia. Some clones in this sample may be carry-over from other donors' samples. The age is the age at diagnosis. Material: peripheral blood mononuclear cells.

The CDR3 protein is CASSTGQGGTQPQHF. The DNA sequence is given as TGTGCCAGTAGTACCGGACAGGGGGGGACTCAGCCCCAGCATTTT. The chain is made from TRBV19 and TRBJ1-5, with 10 middle bases fitting TRBD1. Trimming accounts for 4 bases at V and 6 bases at J, while the number of junction bases matched to no gene is 6. CDR1 and CDR2, per the germline V gene (reference sequence), are LNHDA and SQIVND. The CDR3 starts with the cysteine, ends with the phenylalanine, and has 15 residues. Only CDR3 DNA is held: 45 bases, read in frame from base 1.